One sample yielded the 23 T cell receptor beta chains listed below, sequenced in a study of technical replicates of blood from a few donors. The table came from immunoSEQ multiplex PCR; TCRdb's copy has only in-frame clones and leaves some out. Counted here are approximately 75,000 clones, approximately 75% occurring once; the ten biggest clones make up roughly 3.7%. The sample was PBMCs. These receptors came from a human donor in good health. Some clones in this sample may be carry-over from other donors' samples.

CDR3 residues: CASSTPRRAGEVAETQYF. The CDR3 DNA follows: TGTGCCAGTAGTACACCTCGCCGGGCGGGGGAAGTTGCGGAGACCCAGTACTTC. The rearrangement joins TRBV19 to TRBJ2-5, with 7 bases lining up with TRBD2. V trimming: 4 bases; J trimming: 5 bases; junction bases outside the gene matches: 19. Germline lookup yields CDR1 LNHDA and CDR2 SQIVND (reference sequence). The CDR3 sequence is 18 residues long.

The chain carries TRBV28 and TRBJ1-2; no clear D gene. This CDR3 is 14 amino acids long. Deletions cut 8 bases from V and 3 bases from J, with 16 bases between. CDR1 is MDHEN and CDR2 is SYDVKM in the germline V gene. DNA for the CDR3: TGTGCCAGCCATACCGACGGGGAGTACTATGGCTACACCTTC. Encoded protein: CASHTDGEYYGYTF.

The rearrangement joins TRBV7-2 to TRBJ2-3; D perhaps matches TRBD2 (5 bases). Trimming left V 2 bases short and J 4 bases short, with 13 bases between. The CDR3 runs to 15 residues. Germline V gene sequence: CDR1 SGHTA, CDR2 FQGNSA. The DNA for the CDR3 is TGTGCCAGCAGCTTACTAGCAGGCACACCAGATACGCAGTATTTT. Encoded protein: CASSLLAGTPDTQYF. Combining the CDR3 with reference TRBV7-2 and TRBJ2-3 gives the whole variable domain GAGVSQSPSNKVTEKGKDVELRCDPISGHTALYWYRQSLGQGLEFLIYFQGNSAPDKSGLPSDRFSAERTGGSVSTLTIQRTQQEDSAVYLCASSLLAGTPDTQYFGPGTRLTVL.

The chain employs TRBV7-2 and TRBJ2-7, with 8 positions matching TRBD1. V shed 5 bases and J 5 bases; nucleotides not matched to a gene: 11. CDR1 and CDR2 (germline): SGHTA, FQGNSA. This CDR3 is built from 15 residues. CDR3 in amino acids: CASSRNGQGRDEQYF. CDR3 nucleotides: TGTGCCAGCAGCCGGAACGGACAGGGTAGAGACGAGCAGTACTTC.

This clone showed up just a few times. The chain couples TRBV7-3 to TRBJ2-5; D is unclear. The CDR3 is 13 residues long. Trimming removed 5 bases from V and 3 bases from J, with 10 bases in between. The germline gives CDR1 SGHTA, CDR2 FQGTGA. In DNA, the CDR3 is TGTGCCAGCAGCCCCAACGCAGAAGAGACCCAGTACTTC. This gives the protein CASSPNAEETQYF.

V and J are TRBV9 and TRBJ2-5; 16 nucleotides align to TRBD2. CDR3 size: 18 residues. Germline CDR1 and CDR2: SGDLS and YYNGEE. The V segment lost 3 bases and the J segment 4 bases; nucleotides outside the gene matches: 9. The CDR3, as DNA: TGTGCCAGCAGCGAGGGGACTAGCGGGGGGGCGGTAATAGAGACCCAGTACTTC. Encoded protein: CASSEGTSGGAVIETQYF.

This rearrangement joins TRBV5-1 to TRBJ2-5; D may be TRBD2 (6 bases). Germline values: CDR1 SGHRS, CDR2 YFSETQ. V lost 5 bases and J 1 base, leaving 12 bases between the germline ends. The CDR3 is 14 residues long. The CDR3 protein is CASSPGGGQETQYF. In DNA form, the CDR3 reads TGCGCCAGCAGTCCCGGGGGAGGCCAAGAGACCCAGTACTTC.

V is TRBV9 and J is TRBJ2-5; TRBD1 agrees at 10 bases. Trimming took 2 bases from V and 8 from J; bases not matched to a gene: 3. Germline CDR1 is SGDLS and CDR2 is YYNGEE. The CDR3 has 13 residues. The DNA for the CDR3 is TGTGCCAGCAGCGTGGGGGACAGGGGAACCCAGTACTTC. It translates to CASSVGDRGTQYF.

The chain combines TRBV14 with TRBJ2-5; D remains ambiguous. V shed 5 bases and J shed 7 bases, with 11 bases lying between them. The V gene's germline CDR1 is SGHDN and CDR2 FVKESK. This CDR3 spans 12 amino acids. In DNA form, the CDR3 reads TGTGCCAGCAGCTCTGGCCAGTGGACCCAGTACTTC. Residues: CASSSGQWTQYF.

Turning to this clone: At one end, the junction sequence differs from germline, possibly due to a read error. The chain is built from TRBV9 and TRBJ2-1; D might be TRBD1 (5 bases). Germline CDR1 reads SGDLS; CDR2 reads YYNGEE. This CDR3 spans 14 amino acids. The CDR3 region has the DNA TGTGCCAGCAGCCCGAGTTCAGGGTCAAATGAGCAGCTCTTC. Its protein is CASSPSSGSNEQLF.

This clone was counted a few times. J is TRBJ1-1 and V is TRBV2; tentative D call: TRBD1 (6 bases). This CDR3 region has 14 residues. V shed 4 bases and J shed 6 bases, with 15 bases lying between them. In germline, CDR1 is SNHLY, CDR2 FYNNEI. CDR3 DNA sequence: TGTGCCAGCAGTGGGACAGAGGCGAGTCCTGAAGCTTTCTTT. Translation gives CASSGTEASPEAFF.

The genes are TRBV19 and TRBJ2-3; 9 bases agree with TRBD1. The CDR3 sequence is 16 residues long. The V gene's germline CDR1 is LNHDA and CDR2 SQIVND (reference sequence). V shed 6 bases, J shed 5 bases, and the junction held 12 bases outside the gene matches. The CDR3 region has the DNA TGTGCCAGTAGCGGCTGGTCGGGACAGGGTCAAGATACGCAGTATTTT. It specifies CASSGWSGQGQDTQYF. Filled out from reference TRBV19 and TRBJ2-3, the complete variable domain reads DGGITQSPKYLFRKEGQNVTLSCEQNLNHDAMYWYRQDPGQGLRLIYYSQIVNDFQKGDIAEGYSVSREKKESFPLTVTSAQKNPTAFYLCASSGWSGQGQDTQYFGPGTRLTVL.

The V call is TRBV2, the J call TRBJ1-6; D remains ambiguous. Germline V lookup: CDR1 SNHLY, CDR2 FYNNEI. The CDR3 has 15 residues. V was cut by 2 bases and J by 10 bases, with 15 bases left in between. In DNA, the CDR3 is TGTGCCAGCAGTGAAAAGTCTGCAGCAGGCTCACCCCTCCACTTT. Encoded protein: CASSEKSAAGSPLHF.

CDR3 protein: CASSYGLALLNNEQFF. For the CDR3, the DNA is TGTGCCAGCAGTTACGGGCTAGCCCTTCTGAACAATGAGCAGTTCTTC. The chain links TRBV6-5 to TRBJ2-1; D is possibly TRBD2 (5 bases). Trimming took off 2 bases at V and 5 bases at J, with 16 bases between the two ends. The CDR3 has 16 residues. CDR1 and CDR2 (germline): MNHEY, SVGAGI.

The chain is built from TRBV5-4 and TRBJ1-2; TRBD1 might be the D (6 bases). V lost 6 bases and J 6 bases, leaving 15 bases between the germline ends. This CDR3 spans 13 amino acids. The germline V gene has CDR1 SGHNT and CDR2 YYREEE (reference sequence). CDR3 DNA sequence: TGTGCCAGCACCCGGTGGGGGGGCGATGGCTACACCTTC. This sequence encodes CASTRWGGDGYTF.

This chain joins TRBV29-1 and TRBJ1-2; 11 bases are shared with TRBD1. The CDR3 contains 14 residues. Germline CDR1 reads SQVTM; CDR2 reads ANQGSEA. With 4 bases clipped from V and 5 bases from J, the junction kept 6 bases outside the gene matches. This CDR3 reads CSVAGQGEEYGYTF. The CDR3 region has the DNA TGCAGCGTTGCGGGACAGGGGGAAGAATATGGCTACACCTTC. The whole variable domain, filled in from reference TRBV29-1 and TRBJ1-2, reads SAVISQKPSRDICQRGTSLTIQCQVDSQVTMMFWYRQQPGQSLTLIATANQGSEATYESGFVIDKFPISRPNLTFSTLTVSNMSPEDSSIYLCSVAGQGEEYGYTFGSGTRLTVV.

The rearrangement uses TRBV9 and TRBJ2-1; maybe TRBD2 (6 bases). The V and J ends lost 1 base and 4 bases respectively, with 9 bases between them. Germline V gene lookup returns CDR1 SGDLS and CDR2 YYNGEE. CDR3 size: 14 residues. The DNA for the CDR3 is TGTGCCAGCAGCGTAACCAGCGGGTACAATGAGCAGTTCTTC. Translation gives CASSVTSGYNEQFF.

The CDR3 DNA sequence: TGTGCCAGTAGTATAGGACAGCTTGGAGTGTTCTATGAGCAGTTCTTC. Its protein is CASSIGQLGVFYEQFF. The rearrangement links TRBV19 to TRBJ2-1; tentatively, D is TRBD1 (5 bases). V lost 1 base and J lost 8, with 18 bases in between. The CDR3 sequence is 16 residues long. The germline V gene has CDR1 LNHDA and CDR2 SQIVND (reference sequence). The whole variable domain, filled in from reference TRBV19 and TRBJ2-1, reads DGGITQSPKYLFRKEGQNVTLSCEQNLNHDAMYWYRQDPGQGLRLIYYSQIVNDFQKGDIAEGYSVSREKKESFPLTVTSAQKNPTAFYLCASSIGQLGVFYEQFFGPGTRLTVL.

This clone showed up just once. The chain combines TRBV29-1 with TRBJ2-5, with D uncertain. The ends were cut back, 4 bases at V and 5 bases at J, with 14 bases in the middle. Germline assignment: CDR1 SQVTM and CDR2 ANQGSEA. The CDR3 covers 13 residues. The CDR3 bases are TGCAGCGTTGCGAGAGGCTATCGGGAGACCCAGTACTTC. Protein sequence: CSVARGYRETQYF.

This chain joins TRBV19 and TRBJ1-2, with a possible D match to TRBD1 (5 bases). V was shortened by 2 bases and J by 7 bases, with 11 bases between the two germline ends. CDR1 is LNHDA, CDR2 SQIVND, per germline (reference sequence). This CDR3 is 13 amino acids long. The CDR3 bases are TGTGCCAGTAGTATATCAGGGTACCGTGGCTACACCTTC. The encoded protein is CASSISGYRGYTF.

The chain carries TRBV20-1 and TRBJ2-5; D uncertain. This CDR3 comprises 11 residues. With 4 bases removed from V and 3 bases from J, the gap between germline ends came to 6 bases. CDR1 is DFQATT and CDR2 is SNEGSKA in the germline V gene (reference sequence). CDR3 amino acids: CSANSEETQYF. CDR3 DNA sequence: TGCAGTGCTAACTCCGAAGAGACCCAGTACTTC.

The gene calls are TRBV7-9 and TRBJ2-1; possible D gene TRBD1, 6 bases. The CDR3 sequence is 16 residues long. V was cut by 5 bases and J by 4 bases, with 18 bases left in between. CDR1 and CDR2 (germline): SEHNR, FQNEAQ (reference sequence). The CDR3 bases are TGTGCCAGCAGCCAGATCCGGGTAGGGGGTTACAATGAGCAGTTCTTC. It encodes CASSQIRVGGYNEQFF.

The chain joins TRBV30 to TRBJ2-7; D is unresolved. Trimming took 1 base from V and 3 from J, leaving 10 bases between them. From germline, CDR1 is GTSNPN and CDR2 SVGIG (reference sequence). This CDR3 has 13 amino acids. The CDR3 DNA sequence: TGTGCCTGGAGTGCACTGCTAGGCTACGAGCAGTACTTC. This encodes CAWSALLGYEQYF.